This is a list of T cell receptor beta chains from one sample in a study of blood T cell repertoires in COVID-19. TCRdb's copy holds only in-frame clones and misses some; the assay was immunoSEQ multiplex PCR. The data hold 150,000 to 200,000 clones, with more than 85% observed a single time. Sequencing was carried out using peripheral blood. The receptor source for this set is a man aged 50 to 60 with acute or convalescent COVID-19. CDR3s include the opening cysteine and the closing phenylalanine or tryptophan. Each record gives: V gene, D gene, J gene, clone size, CDR3 protein, CDR3 DNA. D genes are given only for firm matches. Size is omitted from some rows. Given values are once, few, many or a class for expanded clones.

v_gene: TRBV7-9
d_gene: -
j_gene: TRBJ2-3
abundance: once
CDR3aa: CASSSNSDTQYF
CDR3nt: TGTGCCAGCAGCTCCAATTCAGATACGCAGTATTTT

v_gene: TRBV7-3
d_gene: TRBD2
j_gene: TRBJ2-1
abundance: -
CDR3aa: CASSPGTSGRYNEQFF
CDR3nt: TGTGCCAGCAGCCCCGGGACTAGCGGGAGATACAATGAGCAGTTCTTC

v_gene: TRBV7-2
d_gene: TRBD2
j_gene: TRBJ2-2
abundance: -
CDR3aa: CASSSSGRAGTGELFF
CDR3nt: TGTGCCAGCAGCTCTAGCGGGAGGGCCGGCACCGGGGAGCTGTTTTTT

v_gene: TRBV7-3
d_gene: TRBD1
j_gene: TRBJ1-1
abundance: -
CDR3aa: CASSQHRGSTEAFF
CDR3nt: TGTGCCAGCAGCCAACACAGGGGGAGCACTGAAGCTTTCTTT

v_gene: TRBV5-1
d_gene: TRBD1
j_gene: TRBJ2-1
abundance: -
CDR3aa: CASSTGGRNNEQFF
CDR3nt: TGCGCCAGCAGCACAGGGGGGCGTAACAATGAGCAGTTCTTC

v_gene: TRBV9
d_gene: -
j_gene: TRBJ2-5
abundance: -
CDR3aa: CASSVAPRAETQYF
CDR3nt: TGTGCCAGCAGCGTAGCTCCCAGGGCTGAGACCCAGTACTTC

v_gene: TRBV7-9
d_gene: TRBD1
j_gene: TRBJ1-5
abundance: -
CDR3aa: CASSPGTGNQPQHF
CDR3nt: TGTGCCAGCAGCCCCGGGACAGGGAATCAGCCCCAGCATTTT

v_gene: TRBV7-7
d_gene: TRBD2
j_gene: TRBJ2-5
abundance: -
CDR3aa: CASSTQGTSGQETQYF
CDR3nt: TGTGCCAGCAGCACCCAGGGGACTAGCGGACAAGAGACCCAGTACTTC

v_gene: TRBV4-1
d_gene: TRBD1
j_gene: TRBJ1-1
abundance: few
CDR3aa: CASSPRTGLNTEAFF
CDR3nt: TGCGCCAGCAGCCCCCGGACAGGGCTTAACACTGAAGCTTTCTTT

v_gene: TRBV7-2
d_gene: TRBD2
j_gene: TRBJ2-1
abundance: -
CDR3aa: CASSSSRGLAGGRVEQFF
CDR3nt: TGTGCCAGCAGCTCTAGTAGGGGACTAGCGGGAGGGCGTGTTGAGCAGTTCTTC

v_gene: TRBV3-1/TRBV3-2
d_gene: TRBD1
j_gene: TRBJ2-6
abundance: -
CDR3aa: CASRPGQGRHGANVLTF
CDR3nt: TGTGCCAGCAGGCCGGGACAGGGACGTCATGGGGCCAACGTCCTGACTTTC

v_gene: TRBV5-1
d_gene: -
j_gene: TRBJ1-1
abundance: -
CDR3aa: CASSVTAGYTEAFF
CDR3nt: TGCGCCAGCAGCGTGACCGCAGGATACACTGAAGCTTTCTTT

v_gene: TRBV5-1
d_gene: -
j_gene: TRBJ2-7
abundance: -
CDR3aa: CASSRMRKTETKATYEQYF
CDR3nt: TGCGCCAGCAGCCGGATGCGGAAAACAGAGACTAAGGCAACCTACGAGCAGTACTTC

v_gene: TRBV13
d_gene: TRBD2
j_gene: TRBJ2-5
abundance: few
CDR3aa: CASSPRLAGRVETQYF
CDR3nt: TGTGCCAGCAGCCCCCGACTAGCGGGAAGGGTTGAGACCCAGTACTTC

v_gene: TRBV24-1
d_gene: TRBD1
j_gene: TRBJ2-3
abundance: -
CDR3aa: CATSEAGGTDTQYF
CDR3nt: TGTGCCACCAGTGAGGCAGGGGGTACAGATACGCAGTATTTT

v_gene: TRBV4-1
d_gene: -
j_gene: TRBJ1-5
abundance: -
CDR3aa: CASSQPRDIGNQPQHF
CDR3nt: TGCGCCAGCAGCCAGCCCAGGGACATCGGGAATCAGCCCCAGCATTTT

v_gene: TRBV15
d_gene: TRBD1
j_gene: TRBJ1-2
abundance: -
CDR3aa: CATSGDRVGGYTF
CDR3nt: TGTGCCACCAGCGGCGACAGGGTCGGGGGCTACACCTTC

v_gene: TRBV3-1/TRBV3-2
d_gene: TRBD2
j_gene: TRBJ2-1
abundance: -
CDR3aa: CASSAGLAGAGNEQFF
CDR3nt: TGTGCCAGCAGCGCGGGACTAGCGGGGGCCGGGAATGAGCAGTTCTTC

v_gene: TRBV7-9
d_gene: -
j_gene: TRBJ2-3
abundance: -
CDR3aa: CASSLARTGLDTQYF
CDR3nt: TGTGCCAGCAGCTTAGCGCGAACAGGGTTGGATACGCAGTATTTT

v_gene: TRBV7-9
d_gene: -
j_gene: TRBJ2-1
abundance: -
CDR3aa: CASSSGINEQFF
CDR3nt: TGTGCCAGCAGCTCAGGTATCAATGAGCAGTTCTTC

v_gene: TRBV6-6
d_gene: TRBD1
j_gene: TRBJ1-3
abundance: once
CDR3aa: CASSYGTGYGNTIYF
CDR3nt: TGTGCCAGCAGTTACGGGACAGGGTACGGAAACACCATATATTTT

v_gene: TRBV3-1/TRBV3-2
d_gene: -
j_gene: TRBJ2-7
abundance: -
CDR3aa: CASSQQGEQYF
CDR3nt: TGTGCCAGCAGCCAGCAGGGCGAGCAGTACTTC

v_gene: TRBV18
d_gene: TRBD1
j_gene: TRBJ1-4
abundance: -
CDR3aa: CASSPPGQGNEKLFF
CDR3nt: TGTGCCAGCTCACCACCGGGACAGGGTAATGAAAAACTGTTTTTT

v_gene: TRBV18
d_gene: -
j_gene: TRBJ2-5
abundance: -
CDR3aa: CASSPRTHQYQETQYF
CDR3nt: TGTGCCAGCTCACCGAGGACACATCAGTACCAAGAGACCCAGTACTTC

v_gene: TRBV28
d_gene: -
j_gene: TRBJ1-5
abundance: -
CDR3aa: CASSLGPIQGTVSQPQHF
CDR3nt: TGTGCCAGCAGTTTAGGGCCCATCCAGGGGACGGTGAGTCAGCCCCAGCATTTT

v_gene: TRBV28
d_gene: -
j_gene: TRBJ2-1
abundance: once
CDR3aa: CASSLVRGRAYNEQFF
CDR3nt: TGTGCCAGCAGTTTGGTCAGGGGACGAGCCTACAATGAGCAGTTCTTC

v_gene: TRBV28
d_gene: TRBD1
j_gene: TRBJ1-2
abundance: -
CDR3aa: CASSGPGTVYGYTF
CDR3nt: TGTGCCAGCAGTGGACCTGGGACAGTCTATGGCTACACCTTC

v_gene: TRBV11-1
d_gene: -
j_gene: TRBJ1-1
abundance: -
CDR3aa: CASSPHLNTEAFF
CDR3nt: TGTGCCAGCAGCCCACACCTGAACACTGAAGCTTTCTTT

v_gene: TRBV9
d_gene: TRBD2
j_gene: TRBJ2-3
abundance: -
CDR3aa: CASSVGGGRTDTQYF
CDR3nt: TGTGCCAGCAGCGTAGGCGGGGGGCGCACAGATACGCAGTATTTT

v_gene: TRBV10-1
d_gene: -
j_gene: TRBJ1-2
abundance: few
CDR3aa: CASSEPTPRLANYGYTF
CDR3nt: TGCGCCAGCAGTGAGCCAACTCCTAGGTTAGCTAACTATGGCTACACCTTC

v_gene: TRBV5-6
d_gene: -
j_gene: TRBJ1-2
abundance: -
CDR3aa: CASSFAGGYGYTF
CDR3nt: TGTGCCAGCAGCTTTGCTGGGGGGTATGGCTACACCTTC

v_gene: TRBV27
d_gene: TRBD2
j_gene: TRBJ2-7
abundance: -
CDR3aa: CASSRRPPTSGAYEQYF
CDR3nt: TGTGCCAGCAGCCGAAGGCCCCCGACTAGCGGCGCTTACGAGCAGTACTTC

v_gene: TRBV18
d_gene: -
j_gene: TRBJ1-1
abundance: -
CDR3aa: CASSRSGTKNTEAFF
CDR3nt: TGTGCCAGCTCACGGTCCGGGACAAAGAACACTGAAGCTTTCTTT

v_gene: TRBV19
d_gene: -
j_gene: TRBJ2-1
abundance: few
CDR3aa: CASSSTEKDEQFF
CDR3nt: TGTGCCAGTAGTTCGACAGAGAAGGATGAGCAGTTCTTC

v_gene: TRBV7-2
d_gene: -
j_gene: TRBJ1-2
abundance: -
CDR3aa: CASSRATYGYTF
CDR3nt: TGTGCCAGCAGCCGCGCGACATATGGCTACACCTTC

v_gene: TRBV7-3
d_gene: TRBD1
j_gene: TRBJ1-2
abundance: -
CDR3aa: CASSPTGVGYGYTF
CDR3nt: TGTGCCAGCAGCCCGACAGGGGTGGGCTATGGCTACACCTTC

v_gene: TRBV19
d_gene: -
j_gene: TRBJ1-2
abundance: -
CDR3aa: CASSEMGGIYGYTF
CDR3nt: TGTGCCAGTAGCGAAATGGGAGGGATCTATGGCTACACCTTC

v_gene: TRBV7-9
d_gene: TRBD1
j_gene: TRBJ1-2
abundance: -
CDR3aa: CASSAGTGGYTF
CDR3nt: TGTGCCAGCAGCGCAGGGACAGGTGGCTACACCTTC

v_gene: TRBV27
d_gene: -
j_gene: TRBJ2-7
abundance: -
CDR3aa: CASSPSGPYEQYF
CDR3nt: TGTGCCAGCAGTCCCAGCGGACCCTACGAGCAGTACTTC